This T cell receptor beta chain was recovered during a study of regulatory T cells in long-lasting Graves disease (dated by TCRdb to the early 2020s). Context from the whole study: In the newly diagnosed Graves' disease group, patients had been taking antithyroid drugs for less than 3 months. The study was registered as a clinical trial and conducted in China. TCR sequencing covered some 13 persistent and roughly 20 newly diagnosed Graves' disease patients, some 33 samples in total. This study used TCR sequencing and RNA sequencing of peripheral blood to compare persistent Graves' disease patients against newly diagnosed Graves' disease patients. General study outcomes and caveats: The study examined only peripheral blood because the primary lesion, thyroid tissue, could not be accessed. As a limitation, the authors acknowledged that the small sample size may reduce accuracy. Preferential use of TRBV28, TRBJ1-2 and TRBJ2-5 was observed in persistent disease, whereas TRBV20-1 and TRBJ2-1 were favored in newly diagnosed disease. Only the TCR beta chain was sequenced and analyzed. Compared with newly diagnosed patients, patients with persistent Graves' disease had lower TCR Shannon entropy and fewer highly expanded clones, which suggests clonal expansion. Patients with persistent disease shared more public clonotypes (about 2,900) than newly diagnosed patients did (around 1,000).

The sample's time point label is to be understood as: newly diagnosed GD, antithyroid drugs for less than 3 months. RNA was extracted from PBMCs in TRIzol for both TCR sequencing and RNA sequencing. The diagnosis of Graves' disease was made according to American Thyroid Association guidelines. The patients came from an endocrinology department in Xi'an, China. From each patient, approximately 9 milliliters of peripheral blood was collected into an EDTA anticoagulant tube. Ficoll Paque Plus density gradient separation was used to isolate PBMCs, and no further T cell sorting was performed. An Agilent 2100 Bioanalyzer and agarose gel were used to assess RNA quality, and a NanoDrop 2000 was used to measure RNA concentration. This clonotype was picked up a small number of times. Its antigen remains unidentified. Base qualities were left out, and no much larger clone turns up one base away. After removal of 6 bases from V and 4 bases from J, the junction retains 13 bases not matched to a gene. Its CDR3 holds 17 amino acids, cysteine through phenylalanine. Solely the CDR3 DNA is kept, with 51 bases framed from the first base. Based on the germline V gene (reference sequence), the CDR1 and CDR2 sequences are LNHDA and SQIVND.

The library was made by multiplex PCR. TCRdb shows the sequencer as Illumina HiSeq 4000. CDR3 regions were amplified by Arm-PCR with iRepertoire HTBI primers to construct TCR beta libraries. PCR products were gel purified before sequencing. As for the authors' bioinformatics: A total of roughly 58 TRBV and 14 TRBJ segments were identified across samples and were used for gene usage analysis of CDR3 amino acid clonotypes. Filtered high-quality paired reads were merged into contigs using COPE and FqMerger. BLAST was used to align contigs to the IMGT TRBV, TRBD and TRBJ reference genes, and CDR3 was defined following IMGT. Any clonotype with a frequency above 0.1% was counted as a highly expanded clone. Repertoire diversity was measured by Shannon entropy, and V-J evenness by the Gini coefficient. Public clonotypes were defined as clonotypes shared by more than one individual. TCRdb reprocessed the public reads (quality trimming at Q25 with fastp, clone calling with MiXCR) and kept in-frame beta chains. Merged by CDR3 protein, the rows form single entries marked with the most common genes and DNA. The V and J calls and clone size come from TCRdb's table, not from the authors' own analysis. The table for this sample lists around 400,000 distinct CDR3 sequences; about 16% of them were counted only once. The top ten clonotypes cover 22% of the sample.

This sample comprised peripheral blood mononuclear cells (PBMCs), obtained at new diagnosis, from a patient treated with antithyroid drugs. The TCR sequence derives from a female donor with Graves disease. The sequence links TRBV19 to TRBJ2-3; 10 of the junction bases match TRBD2. At the DNA level, the sequence is TGTGCCAGTAGCGGGTGGAGCGGGAGGGCCGGCCCAGATACGCAGTATTTT. Translated, this is CASSGWSGRAGPDTQYF.